One TCR beta chain is described in this entry. What it recognizes is unknown. Each of the donors was a healthy bone marrow donor. The sample is drawn from a study of cytomegalovirus exposure and HLA in healthy donors. 13 Jbeta primers and 60 Vbeta primers were used for the PCR. Per the original data handling: An analysis performed later counted 60 million to 90 million unique TCR beta chains (roughly 10 million of them shared). Assay used: immunoSEQ multiplex PCR; TCRdb lists only in-frame clones, some missing. V and J calls and clone size are copied from that table; D and trimming were computed from the DNA. The sample includes approximately 100,000 clones, about four fifths of them seen just once. Study-wide findings and caveats: Based on reports, TCR beta sequences accurately predicted HLA-A and HLA-B alleles for most subjects.

The germline gives CDR1 SEHNR, CDR2 FQNEAQ (reference sequence). The CDR3 totals 16 residues. Between the trimmed V and J ends, which lost 1 base and 0 bases, there was a span of 9 bases. The receptor was isolated from a man between 18 and 35 years old in good health and CMV-seropositive. Sequencing input: PBMCs. The rearrangement uses TRBV7-9 and TRBJ1-4; D unresolved. In DNA, the CDR3 is TGTGCCAGCAGCTTAGGGAGTCTAGCAACTAATGAAAAACTGTTTTTT. Amino acids: CASSLGSLATNEKLFF.